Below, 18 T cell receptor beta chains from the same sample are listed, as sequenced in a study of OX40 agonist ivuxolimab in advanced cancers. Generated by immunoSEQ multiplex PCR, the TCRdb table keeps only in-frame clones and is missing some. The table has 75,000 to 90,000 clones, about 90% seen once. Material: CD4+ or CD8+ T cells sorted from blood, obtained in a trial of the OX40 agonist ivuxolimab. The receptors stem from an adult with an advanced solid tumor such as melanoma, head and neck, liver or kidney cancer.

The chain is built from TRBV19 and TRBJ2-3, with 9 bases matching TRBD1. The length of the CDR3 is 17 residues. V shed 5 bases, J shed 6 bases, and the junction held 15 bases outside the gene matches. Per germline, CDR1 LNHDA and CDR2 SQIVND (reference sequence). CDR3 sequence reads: CASSYRSPGQGLDTQYF. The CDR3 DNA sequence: TGTGCCAGTAGTTACCGTTCCCCGGGACAGGGTTTGGATACGCAGTATTTT. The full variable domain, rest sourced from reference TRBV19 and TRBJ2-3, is DGGITQSPKYLFRKEGQNVTLSCEQNLNHDAMYWYRQDPGQGLRLIYYSQIVNDFQKGDIAEGYSVSREKKESFPLTVTSAQKNPTAFYLCASSYRSPGQGLDTQYFGPGTRLTVL.

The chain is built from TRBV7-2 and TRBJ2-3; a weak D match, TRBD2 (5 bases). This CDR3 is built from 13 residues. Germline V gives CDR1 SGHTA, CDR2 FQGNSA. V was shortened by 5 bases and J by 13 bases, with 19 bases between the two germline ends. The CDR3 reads CASSPTPGRREYF. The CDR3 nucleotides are TGTGCCAGCAGCCCCACCCCGGGCCGGCGGGAGTATTTT.

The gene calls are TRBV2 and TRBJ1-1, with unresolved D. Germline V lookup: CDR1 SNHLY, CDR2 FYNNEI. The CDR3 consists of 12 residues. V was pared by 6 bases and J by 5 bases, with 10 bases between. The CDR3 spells CASSKGWTEAFF. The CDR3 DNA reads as TGTGCCAGCAGCAAAGGTTGGACTGAAGCTTTCTTT.

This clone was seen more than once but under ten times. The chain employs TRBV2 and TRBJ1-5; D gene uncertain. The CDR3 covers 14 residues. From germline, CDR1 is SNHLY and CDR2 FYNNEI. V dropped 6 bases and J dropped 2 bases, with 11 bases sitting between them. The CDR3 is CASRARWGNQPQHF. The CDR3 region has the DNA TGTGCCAGCAGGGCACGCTGGGGCAATCAGCCCCAGCATTTT.

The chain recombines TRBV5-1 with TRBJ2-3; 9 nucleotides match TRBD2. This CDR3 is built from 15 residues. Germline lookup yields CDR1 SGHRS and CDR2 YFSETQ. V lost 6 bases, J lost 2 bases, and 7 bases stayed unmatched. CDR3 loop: CASTVSGGYTDTQYF. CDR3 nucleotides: TGCGCCAGCACAGTTAGCGGGGGTTACACAGATACGCAGTATTTT.

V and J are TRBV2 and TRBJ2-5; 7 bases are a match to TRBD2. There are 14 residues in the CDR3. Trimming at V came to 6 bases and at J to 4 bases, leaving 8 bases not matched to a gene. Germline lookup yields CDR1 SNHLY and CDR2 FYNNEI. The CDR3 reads CASSPNGGGETQYF. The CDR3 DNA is TGTGCCAGCAGCCCTAATGGGGGGGGAGAGACCCAGTACTTC.

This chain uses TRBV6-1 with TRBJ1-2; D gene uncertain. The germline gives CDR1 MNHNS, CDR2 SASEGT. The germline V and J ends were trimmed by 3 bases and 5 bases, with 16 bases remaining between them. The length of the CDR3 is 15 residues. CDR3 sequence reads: CASSERRKGGYGYTF. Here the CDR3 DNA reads TGTGCCAGCAGTGAGCGCCGGAAGGGTGGTTATGGCTACACCTTC.

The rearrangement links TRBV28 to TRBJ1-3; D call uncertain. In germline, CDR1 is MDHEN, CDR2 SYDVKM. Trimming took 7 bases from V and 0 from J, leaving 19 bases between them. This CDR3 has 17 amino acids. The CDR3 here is CASKKSSGLSSGNTIYF. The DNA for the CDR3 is TGTGCCAGCAAAAAGTCCTCCGGCCTGAGCTCTGGAAACACCATATATTTT.

The CDR3 region is CASSAAGPHGNCEQFF. The CDR3 DNA sequence: TGTGCCAGCAGCGCTGCGGGTCCTCACGGAAATTGTGAGCAGTTCTTC. V and J are TRBV9 and TRBJ2-1; TRBD2 might be the D (5 bases). The germline gives CDR1 SGDLS, CDR2 YYNGEE. V was cut by 3 bases and J by 9 bases, with 22 bases left in between. The CDR3 runs 16 residues.

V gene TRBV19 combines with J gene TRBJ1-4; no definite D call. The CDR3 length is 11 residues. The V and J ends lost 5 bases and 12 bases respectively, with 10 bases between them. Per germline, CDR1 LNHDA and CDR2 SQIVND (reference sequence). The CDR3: CASSVSRELFF. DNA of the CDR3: TGTGCCAGTAGTGTCTCTAGGGAACTGTTTTTT.

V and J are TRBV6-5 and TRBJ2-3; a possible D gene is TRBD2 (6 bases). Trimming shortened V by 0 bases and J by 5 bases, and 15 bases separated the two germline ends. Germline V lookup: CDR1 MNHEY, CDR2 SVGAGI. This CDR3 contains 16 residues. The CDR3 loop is CASSYSVFGRRDTQYF. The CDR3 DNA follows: TGTGCCAGCAGTTACTCGGTCTTCGGGAGAAGAGATACGCAGTATTTT.

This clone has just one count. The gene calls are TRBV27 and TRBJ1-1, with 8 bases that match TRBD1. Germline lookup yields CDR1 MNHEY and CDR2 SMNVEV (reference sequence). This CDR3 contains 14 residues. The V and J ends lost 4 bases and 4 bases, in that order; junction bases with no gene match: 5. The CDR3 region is CASSSRGLSTEAFF. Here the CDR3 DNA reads TGTGCCAGCAGTTCCAGGGGGCTCAGCACTGAAGCTTTCTTT.

The CDR3 DNA follows: TGTGCCAGCAGCTGGGACAAGAACTATGGCTACACCTTC. This sequence encodes CASSWDKNYGYTF. The gene calls are TRBV5-5 and TRBJ1-2, with D perhaps matching TRBD1 (6 bases). Germline CDR1 is SGHKS and CDR2 is YYEKEE (reference sequence). The CDR3 has 13 residues. The germline V and J ends were trimmed by 3 bases and 2 bases, with 8 bases remaining between them.

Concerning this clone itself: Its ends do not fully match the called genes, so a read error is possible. The CDR3 nucleotides are TGTGCCAGCAGATTAGGAGTAGGAGAGACCCAGTACTTC. It yields the protein CASRLGVGETQYF. The chain uses TRBV7-9 and TRBJ2-5; D not certain. Germline CDR1 reads SEHNR; CDR2 reads FQNEAQ (reference sequence). The CDR3 spans 13 residues.

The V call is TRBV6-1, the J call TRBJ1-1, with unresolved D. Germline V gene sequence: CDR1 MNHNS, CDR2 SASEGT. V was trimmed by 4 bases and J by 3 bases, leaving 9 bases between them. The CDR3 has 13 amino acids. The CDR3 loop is CASSVGRDTEAFF. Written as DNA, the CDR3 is TGTGCCAGCAGTGTGGGGAGGGACACTGAAGCTTTCTTT.

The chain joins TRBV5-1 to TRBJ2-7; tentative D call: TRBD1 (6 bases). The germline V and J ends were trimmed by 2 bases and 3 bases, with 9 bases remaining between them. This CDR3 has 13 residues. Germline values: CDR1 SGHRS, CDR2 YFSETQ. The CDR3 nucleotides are TGCGCCAGCAGCTTCGGCAGGGGCTACGAGCAGTACTTC. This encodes CASSFGRGYEQYF.

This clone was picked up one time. CDR3 amino acids: CASSVDRGRTEAFF. CDR3 DNA sequence: TGTGCCAGCAGCGTAGACAGGGGGCGAACTGAAGCTTTCTTT. The chain uses TRBV9 and TRBJ1-1; 9 nucleotides align to TRBD1. J was trimmed by 5 bases and V by 0 bases; bases with no gene match: 2. CDR1 and CDR2 (germline): SGDLS, YYNGEE. The CDR3 has 14 residues.

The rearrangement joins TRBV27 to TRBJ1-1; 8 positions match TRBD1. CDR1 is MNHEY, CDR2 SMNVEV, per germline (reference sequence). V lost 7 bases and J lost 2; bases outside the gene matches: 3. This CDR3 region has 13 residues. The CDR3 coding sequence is TGTGCCAGCATGGACAGGGATAACACTGAAGCTTTCTTT. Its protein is CASMDRDNTEAFF.